The 5 T cell receptor beta chains given below trace back to one sample, sequenced in a study of blood T cell repertoires in COVID-19. The assay was immunoSEQ multiplex PCR, and TCRdb's table has in-frame clones only and misses some. The sample yields around 25,000 clones, about 83% seen once. Source material: peripheral blood. These receptors were obtained from a man between 65 and 79 years old with acute or convalescent COVID-19.

This clone was detected a few times. The chain uses TRBV2 and TRBJ1-2, with 8 bases matching TRBD1. This CDR3 is built from 13 residues. Trimming cost V 7 bases and J 5 bases; bases outside gene matches: 6. Germline V gene lookup returns CDR1 SNHLY and CDR2 FYNNEI. The CDR3 here is CASIGQGRYGYTF. CDR3 DNA sequence: TGTGCCAGCATCGGACAGGGCCGTTATGGCTACACCTTC.

The V and J genes are TRBV19 and TRBJ2-1; 9 bases align to TRBD2. Germline CDR1 LNHDA, CDR2 SQIVND (reference sequence). V was pared by 1 base and J by 9 bases, with 7 bases of the junction left unmatched. This CDR3 is built from 15 residues. CDR3 nucleotide sequence: TGTGCCAGTAGTATAGGATTAGCGGGAGCCAGTGAGCAGTTCTTC. Its translation: CASSIGLAGASEQFF. Combining the CDR3 with reference TRBV19 and TRBJ2-1 gives the whole variable domain DGGITQSPKYLFRKEGQNVTLSCEQNLNHDAMYWYRQDPGQGLRLIYYSQIVNDFQKGDIAEGYSVSREKKESFPLTVTSAQKNPTAFYLCASSIGLAGASEQFFGPGTRLTVL.

This clone was seen just once. The J gene is TRBJ2-3, the V gene TRBV9; 10 nucleotides align to TRBD2. CDR3 length: 16 amino acids. Germline V lookup: CDR1 SGDLS, CDR2 YYNGEE. Trimming removed 0 bases from V and 4 bases from J; junction bases left unmatched: 5. The CDR3 DNA reads as TGTGCCAGCAGCGTAGTATTAGCGGGAGGCGCAGATACGCAGTATTTT. It yields the protein CASSVVLAGGADTQYF.

The chain combines TRBV19 with TRBJ2-5, with D possibly being TRBD1 (6 bases). CDR1 and CDR2 (germline): LNHDA, SQIVND (reference sequence). Trimming pared 4 bases from V and 5 bases from J, leaving 20 bases between. This CDR3 comprises 16 residues. CDR3 DNA sequence: TGTGCCAGTAGTAACCCCCGGGACACGGCCGGGGAGACCCAGTACTTC. Its translation is CASSNPRDTAGETQYF. The whole variable domain, remainder taken from reference TRBV19 and TRBJ2-5, is DGGITQSPKYLFRKEGQNVTLSCEQNLNHDAMYWYRQDPGQGLRLIYYSQIVNDFQKGDIAEGYSVSREKKESFPLTVTSAQKNPTAFYLCASSNPRDTAGETQYFGPGTRLLVL.

J is TRBJ2-1 and V is TRBV5-8; no reliable D call. The CDR3 contains 14 residues. Germline V gene sequence: CDR1 SGHTS, CDR2 YDEGEE. The germline V and J ends were trimmed by 4 bases and 3 bases, with 11 bases remaining between them. This CDR3 is CASSLNPGYNEQFF. The CDR3, as DNA: TGTGCCAGCAGCCTTAACCCAGGCTACAATGAGCAGTTCTTC. The full variable domain, in which reference TRBV5-8 and TRBJ2-1 provide the parts outside the CDR3, is EAGVTQSPTHLIKTRGQQATLRCSPISGHTSVYWYQQALGLGLQFLLWYDEGEERNRGNFPPRFSGRQFPNYSSELNVNALELEDSALYLCASSLNPGYNEQFFGPGTRLTVL.